This T cell receptor beta chain comes out of a study of blood T cells in healthy people across ages (dated by TCRdb to the mid-2010s). In the study overall: In model experiments, template switching captured about one uniquely barcoded TCR beta cDNA molecule for every two T cells. The study measured age-related changes in TCR beta repertoire diversity using deep sequencing normalized with unique cDNA molecular identifiers. Four age groups were formed from the donors: young (average roughly 15 years), middle-aged (around 37), aged (about 62) and long-lived (around 82). To avoid experimental bias, donors of different ages were distributed randomly across sequencing lanes. Two additional independent replicas of 1 million unique cDNA reads from the same blood draw were analyzed for two donors (one aged 18 to 30 and one aged 80 or older). Study-level results and caveats: Compared with the aged group, the long-lived group had more naive CD4+ T cells, fewer expanded clones and increased TCR diversity, suggesting age selection. As age increased, observed TCR beta diversity per million T cells dropped in a roughly linear way, and a significant reduction was already evident by age about 40. Because donor CMV infection status was unknown, age-related changes in expanded clonotypes were potentially confounded. Estimates of total diversity based on one million sequenced T cells were considered lower bounds and underestimates. Conclusive comparison of naive and antigen-experienced compartments was prevented by the profiling of bulk unsorted PBMCs. The percentage of naive T cells measured by flow cytometry correlated strongly with observed TCR beta diversity.

The roughly 39 donors, aged about 6 to 100 years, were systemically healthy Caucasian individuals from Russia. Ten milliliters of peripheral blood were drawn from each donor into EDTA-treated Vacutainer tubes. Ficoll-Paque density-gradient centrifugation was used to isolate PBMCs, with at least 7 million obtained per sample. Trizol reagent was used to extract total RNA from the PBMCs, yielding at least 5 micrograms per sample. For every donor, an aliquot of PBMCs went through flow cytometry to measure the percentages of naive CD45RAhigh/CD27high T cells. V gives up 3 bases and J gives up 3 bases, and the segment between their germline ends measures 7 bases. Reading the germline V gene gives CDR1 SNHLY and CDR2 FYNNEI. Spanning cysteine to phenylalanine, the CDR3 consists of 13 amino acids. CDR3 DNA is the only sequence kept; it has 39 bases, read in frame from the first base. Comment on this clonotype: Its antigen is not yet known. It has no much larger one-base neighbor in the sample; base qualities were not kept.

The library was prepared using 5' RACE. The run used an Illumina HiSeq 2500. A second PCR of roughly 6 to 11 cycles was run with a J-beta primer mix and a sample-barcoded 5' primer. Each TCR beta cDNA molecule received a unique molecular identifier from a template-switch 5' adaptor carrying 12 random nucleotides. At least 2.5 million CDR3-containing paired-end reads were obtained from each sample. All of the RNA was converted into first-strand cDNA using the Mint cDNA synthesis kit, with a TRBC-specific oligonucleotide serving as the primer. All cDNA was treated with uracil-DNA glycosylase and then went through a first 18-cycle PCR with the universal primers M1SS and BC2_uni_R. As for the original processing: Normalization of each sample was performed by random selection of 1 million high-quality reads, each carrying a distinct molecular identifier. Instead of being binned into consensus sequences, reads with shared molecular identifiers were discarded. CDR3 identification, clonotype clustering and error correction used MiTCR with a Q25 quality threshold and the strictest error-elimination algorithm. A nonparametric unseen species model with Euler transformation was used to estimate lower-bound total TCR beta diversity. TCRdb redid the processing of the public reads, applying fastp at Q25 and MiXCR, and retained in-frame beta chains. Rows matching on CDR3 protein sequence are summarized as one entry with the most common DNA and genes. For this entry, the V and J calls and clone size follow TCRdb and not the study's own pipeline. For this sample there are 1,500,000 or so distinct CDR3 sequences; roughly 43% appear just once. The top ten clonotypes cover less than 5% of the sample.

The chain is encoded by TRBV2 joined to TRBJ2-3; too little of a D gene remains to name it. The TCR sequence derives from a woman younger than 35 in good health. Sequenced sample: blood. The sequenced DNA is TGTGCCAGCAGTGAGATGGGGACAGATACGCAGTATTTT. Translated, it gives CASSEMGTDTQYF. Here the CDR3 is joined to the reference TRBV2 and TRBJ2-3 genes, and the full variable domain is: EPEVTQTPSHQVTQMGQEVILRCVPISNHLYFYWYRQILGQKVEFLVSFYNNEISEKSEIFDDQFSVERPDGSNFTLKIRSTKLEDSAMYFCASSEMGTDTQYFGPGTRLTVL.